This T cell receptor (beta chain) emerged from a study of esophageal squamous cell carcinoma under preoperative chemotherapy. Study as a whole: TCR repertoires were profiled from both peripheral blood T cells and tumor-infiltrating lymphocytes.

Study-wide results and limits: Post-treatment tumor-infiltrating lymphocytes appeared partly derived from peripheral T cells migrating into the tumor. After paclitaxel-nedaplatin, abundant clones were more likely to contract than amplify.

MiXCR, applied by TCRdb to the PCR reads, yields one record per CDR3 protein. The sample has 34,000 or so distinct CDR3 sequences, around half seen once. Regarding time point: after preoperative PTX-NDP chemotherapy. Paclitaxel-nedaplatin chemotherapy was given to patients ahead of their surgery. Trimming removed 6 bases at V and 4 bases at J, with 16 bases between. The CDR3 totals 15 residues. Germline V gene sequence: CDR1 MNHNS, CDR2 SASEGT. This clonotype was detected only once. What it binds is unknown. The specimen was taken from a patient given preoperative chemotherapy. The chain is built from TRBV6-1 and TRBJ2-1; the D gene is possibly TRBD1 (6 bases). This clonotype was obtained from a human donor with esophageal squamous cell carcinoma. The donor label of this sample is uncertain. The CDR3 sequence is CASSRDNEGYNEQFF. For the CDR3, the DNA is TGTGCCAGCAGCCGGGACAACGAAGGGTACAATGAGCAGTTCTTC.